The TCR beta chain under discussion was sequenced for a study of PD-1 blockade in classical Hodgkin lymphoma. On the study more broadly: Patients were given intravenous nivolumab, 3 mg/kg, every 2 weeks.

V lost 5 bases to trimming and J lost 8 bases, with 12 bases between them. Germline CDR1 MNHEY, CDR2 SVGAGI. The CDR3 has 12 residues. TCRdb's table, derived via immunoSEQ multiplex PCR, lists solely in-frame clones and lacks some. Among around 19,000 clones listed, less than 75% were seen once. Each patient experienced a relapse that followed autologous stem cell transplantation, and brentuximab vedotin exposure varied. The sequence was collected from a human donor with classical Hodgkin lymphoma. The input for sequencing was peripheral blood mononuclear cells (PBMCs), taken before the second cycle of nivolumab. This sequence joins TRBV6-5 and TRBJ1-2, with no clear D. The CDR3 spells CASSPWGRGYTF. CDR3 coding DNA: TGTGCCAGCAGTCCGTGGGGTAGGGGCTACACCTTC.